The 7 T cell receptor beta chains presented below share a single source sample, sequenced in a study of T cell repertoires in cytomegalovirus infection. The antigens these receptors bind are not known. Each CDR3 protein is one row after TCRdb ran MiXCR on the reads. The table shows around 69,000 distinct CDR3 sequences, with more than 25% occurring only once. The starting material was CD8+ T cells from cultured PBMCs, obtained from culture after CMV antigen stimulation. The receptors shown here come from a human donor in good health (CMV status not recorded). Some clones in this sample may be carry-over from other donors' samples.

V is TRBV9 and J is TRBJ1-1; D is ambiguous. Germline V gives CDR1 SGDLS, CDR2 YYNGEE. The CDR3 covers 13 residues. Between the trimmed V and J ends, which lost 4 bases and 1 base, there was a span of 8 bases. The CDR3 loop reads CASSLQPNTEAFF. CDR3 bases: TGTGCCAGCAGCCTACAACCGAACACTGAAGCTTTCTTT.

This clonotype was counted many times. This CDR3 reads CASSLWGTGETQYF. The CDR3 DNA reads as TGTGCCAGCAGTTTATGGGGTACGGGAGAGACCCAGTACTTC. This chain joins TRBV27 and TRBJ2-5; no clear D gene. Trimming stripped 1 base from V and 4 bases from J, with 10 bases between. From germline, CDR1 is MNHEY and CDR2 SMNVEV (reference sequence). This CDR3 has 14 residues.

In the case of this clonotype: A clone one base away is much larger, so this may be a read error. The chain combines TRBV12-3 or TRBV12-4 with TRBJ1-5; D is perhaps TRBD1 (6 bases). Trimming removed 5 bases at V and 2 bases at J, with 10 bases between. CDR3 length equals 14 residues. The CDR3 loop reads CASSPRQGNQPQHF. In DNA form, the CDR3 reads TGTGCCAGCAGTCCCAGACAGGGCAATCAGCCCCAGCATTTT.

Only a few counts were recorded for this clonotype. The chain recombines TRBV19 with TRBJ2-1; TRBD2 might be the D (6 bases). This CDR3 region has 17 residues. The germline gives CDR1 LNHDA, CDR2 SQIVND (reference sequence). Trimming shortened V by 3 bases and J by 3 bases, and 18 bases separated the two germline ends. This chain's CDR3 is CASSIGISGLLYNEQFF. The CDR3 DNA is TGTGCCAGTAGTATTGGCATTAGCGGTCTACTCTACAATGAGCAGTTCTTC. Together with reference TRBV19 and TRBJ2-1, the CDR3 gives the full variable domain: DGGITQSPKYLFRKEGQNVTLSCEQNLNHDAMYWYRQDPGQGLRLIYYSQIVNDFQKGDIAEGYSVSREKKESFPLTVTSAQKNPTAFYLCASSIGISGLLYNEQFFGPGTRLTVL.

This clonotype has just a few counts. The chain employs TRBV27 and TRBJ2-7, with TRBD2 matching 8 bases. The germline CDR1 and CDR2 sequences are MNHEY and SMNVEV (reference sequence). This CDR3 comprises 13 residues. V gave up 3 bases and J gave up 2 bases; unmatched junction bases: 0. The DNA for the CDR3 is TGTGCCAGCAGTTTCGGGAGGGCCTACGAGCAGTACTTC. Protein sequence: CASSFGRAYEQYF.

This chain joins TRBV7-2 and TRBJ1-5; no definite D call. The germline gives CDR1 SGHTA, CDR2 FQGNSA. Trimming removed 3 bases at V and 7 bases at J, with 7 bases between. The CDR3 has 12 amino acids. CDR3 nucleotide sequence: TGTGCCAGCAGCTTTACAAGCCAGCCCCAGCATTTT. It encodes CASSFTSQPQHF.

The V gene is TRBV12-3 or TRBV12-4, the J gene TRBJ2-7, with a tentative D call TRBD2 (6 bases). Trimming left V 3 bases short and J 2 bases short, with 11 bases between. The CDR3 has 14 amino acids. The CDR3 nucleotides are TGTGCCAGCAGTTTGGCGGGGACGGCCTACGAGCAGTACTTC. Amino acids: CASSLAGTAYEQYF.